This TCR beta chain was identified in a study of CD8 T cells in Susac syndrome. From germline, CDR1 is DFQATT and CDR2 SNEGSKA (reference sequence). V was cut by 3 bases and J by 9 bases, with 18 bases left in between. This CDR3 region has 14 residues. The RNA, roughly 0.5 to 1 ug, was put through reverse transcription using random hexamers. The method of amplification for TCR beta CDR3 was immunoSEQ multiplex PCR, covering 54 Vbeta and 13 Jbeta. TCRdb re-called the immunoSEQ multiplex PCR reads with MiXCR, one entry per CDR3 protein. The sample holds a few hundred thousand distinct CDR3 sequences, about 90% seen once.

The receptor comes from a human donor with multiple sclerosis. The source material was CD4+ T cells from PBMCs. The chain couples TRBV20-1 to TRBJ2-1; tentatively, D is TRBD2 (6 bases). As DNA, the CDR3 is TGCAGTGCTAGCCCCGCGGGACGGGTGGTTGAGCAGTTCTTC. The encoded protein is CSASPAGRVVEQFF.